This T cell receptor (beta chain) was captured by sequencing in a study of blood T cell repertoires in COVID-19. The CDR3 runs 16 residues. Germline V gene sequence: CDR1 ENHRY, CDR2 SYGVKD. Trimming took 0 bases from V and 0 from J, leaving 11 bases between them. The assay was immunoSEQ multiplex PCR, and TCRdb's table has in-frame clones only and misses some. The table records some 510,000 clones, around nine tenths of them present only once. The V call is TRBV10-3, the J call TRBJ2-5, with D unclear. The TCR comes from a woman aged 40 to 50 who had recovered from COVID-19. The sample taken for sequencing was PBMCs or T cells enriched from blood (not recorded which). The CDR3 region has the DNA TGTGCCATCAGTGAGTCGTCAGGCTGGTACCAAGAGACCCAGTACTTC. Translated: CAISESSGWYQETQYF.